Each of the 24 T cell receptor beta chains below was sequenced from the same sample in a study of T cell repertoires in cytomegalovirus infection. TCRdb called the reads again in MiXCR, with one record for every CDR3 protein. The sample lists fewer than 350,000 distinct CDR3 sequences; 9.5% were seen once. The sample taken for sequencing was PBMCs. The receptors derive from a human donor in good health (CMV status not recorded). Some clones in this sample may be carry-over from other donors' samples.

The rearrangement uses TRBV12-3 or TRBV12-4 and TRBJ2-7, with 10 bases aligning to TRBD1. The CDR3 is 14 residues long. V lost 5 bases and J lost 5; bases outside the gene matches: 6. DNA of the CDR3: TGTGCCAGCAGTACACGGGACAGGGGCAACGAGCAGTACTTC. Protein: CASSTRDRGNEQYF.

The J gene is TRBJ2-1, the V gene TRBV30; D gene uncertain. This CDR3 has 10 residues. V was cut by 2 bases and J by 7 bases, with 3 bases left in between. From germline, CDR1 is GTSNPN and CDR2 SVGIG (reference sequence). The CDR3 sequence is CAWSWNEQFF. In nucleotides, the CDR3 is TGTGCCTGGAGTTGGAATGAGCAGTTCTTC.

There are a few counts of this clonotype. This sequence joins TRBV7-2 and TRBJ1-1; D is unclear. From germline, CDR1 is SGHTA and CDR2 FQGNSA. This CDR3 is 12 amino acids long. V lost 7 bases to trimming and J lost 3 bases, with 9 bases between them. The CDR3 DNA sequence: TGTGCCAGCACCCTAGGGTACACTGAAGCTTTCTTT. Protein: CASTLGYTEAFF. The whole variable domain, filled in from reference TRBV7-2 and TRBJ1-1, reads GAGVSQSPSNKVTEKGKDVELRCDPISGHTALYWYRQSLGQGLEFLIYFQGNSAPDKSGLPSDRFSAERTGGSVSTLTIQRTQQEDSAVYLCASTLGYTEAFFGQGTRLTVV.

This clonotype was detected ten times or more. This chain uses TRBV4-1 with TRBJ2-2; D might be TRBD2 (5 bases). V gave up 3 bases and J gave up 3 bases, with 26 bases separating them. Germline CDR1 reads MGHRA; CDR2 reads YSYEKL. CDR3 size: 20 residues. DNA for the CDR3: TGCGCCAGCAGCCACCACCAAGGGAGACTCTCCGCGGACTACACCGGGGAGCTGTTTTTT. Translated, it gives CASSHHQGRLSADYTGELFF.

This clonotype was recorded a few times. V gene TRBV27 combines with J gene TRBJ2-7; D gene uncertain. The germline CDR1 and CDR2 sequences are MNHEY and SMNVEV (reference sequence). V lost 0 bases and J lost 12, with 18 bases in between. There are 14 residues in the CDR3. Here the CDR3 reads CASSLSLGWQTVYF. The CDR3 bases are TGTGCCAGCAGTTTATCGCTAGGTTGGCAGACTGTGTACTTC.

This clonotype occurred a few times. The chain couples TRBV15 to TRBJ1-2; possible D gene TRBD1, 6 bases. Trimming stripped 0 bases from V and 0 bases from J, with 14 bases between. Germline loops: CDR1 LNHNV, CDR2 YYDKDF (reference sequence). The CDR3 is made up of 17 amino acids. In nucleotides, the CDR3 is TGTGCCACCAGCAGAGATCTTCAGGGGCAATCTAACTATGGCTACACCTTC. Amino acid sequence: CATSRDLQGQSNYGYTF.

The sample holds a few counts of this clonotype. V is TRBV28 and J is TRBJ1-1; TRBD1 matches 7 bases. The germline gives CDR1 MDHEN, CDR2 SYDVKM. The CDR3 is 14 amino acids. V dropped 1 base and J dropped 4; count of bases not matched to a gene: 3. CDR3 DNA sequence: TGTGCCAGCAGTTTATTAGGGACAGCCACTGAAGCTTTCTTT. Residues: CASSLLGTATEAFF.

This clonotype was recorded only once. This may be a read error, as it is one base from a much larger clone. The chain employs TRBV6-5 and TRBJ1-5, with unresolved D. The DNA end is more similar to TRBJ2-3, so the J call may be wrong. Germline-derived CDR1 and CDR2 are MNHEY and SVGAGI. The CDR3 spans 17 residues. In DNA, the CDR3 is TGTGCCAGCAGTGAACGCGAAGCCCCATATAGCAATCAGCCCCAGTATTTT. Its protein product is CASSEREAPYSNQPQYF.

The chain carries TRBV5-8 and TRBJ2-5; D gene ambiguous. With 4 bases removed from V and 5 bases from J, the gap between germline ends came to 9 bases. There are 12 residues in the CDR3. CDR1 is SGHTS and CDR2 is YDEGEE in the germline V gene. The CDR3 reads CASSPSLETQYF. The CDR3 nucleotides read TGTGCCAGCAGCCCGAGTTTGGAGACCCAGTACTTC.

This clonotype was counted only a few times. V and J are TRBV4-3 and TRBJ2-5, with 11 bases aligning to TRBD2. The CDR3 runs to 16 residues. CDR1 is LGHNA, CDR2 YSLEER, per germline. Germline trimming cut 5 bases from V and 3 bases from J; bases unmatched to any gene: 8. CDR3 residues: CASSKVLAGGKETQYF. CDR3 bases: TGCGCCAGCAGCAAAGTTCTAGCGGGGGGAAAAGAGACCCAGTACTTC.

This clonotype has only one observation. Germline is not matched at one junction end, which may reflect a read error. V and J are TRBV24-1 and TRBJ1-1; D remains unclear. The germline gives CDR1 KGHDR, CDR2 SFDVKD. This CDR3 has 13 amino acids. For the CDR3, the DNA is TGTGCCGCCAGTGCCGGGGTGAACACTGAAGCTTTCTTT. It encodes CAASAGVNTEAFF.

This clonotype occurred many times. The chain employs TRBV7-2 and TRBJ1-1; the D gene is possibly TRBD1 (5 bases). Germline values: CDR1 SGHTA, CDR2 FQGNSA. Trimming took off 1 base at V and 5 bases at J, with 17 bases between the two ends. This CDR3 spans 16 amino acids. As DNA, the CDR3 is TGTGCCAGCAGCTTAGACGGACACCGGGCAACGACTGAAGCTTTCTTT. This sequence encodes CASSLDGHRATTEAFF.

V and J are TRBV20-1 and TRBJ2-1; 7 bases fit TRBD2. The V gene end was trimmed by 0 bases and the J gene end by 7 bases; junction bases not matched to a gene: 12. The CDR3 loop spans 16 amino acids. Germline CDR1 is DFQATT and CDR2 is SNEGSKA (reference sequence). CDR3 region: CSARDLTREIGNEQFF. Here the CDR3 DNA reads TGCAGTGCTAGAGATTTGACGCGGGAGATTGGGAATGAGCAGTTCTTC.

In its sample, this clonotype was seen many times. The rearrangement links TRBV7-2 to TRBJ1-5, with D tentatively TRBD1 (5 bases). CDR3 length equals 15 residues. CDR1 is SGHTA, CDR2 FQGNSA, per germline. The V end lost 3 bases, the J end lost 6 bases, and 15 bases lay between the germline ends. This chain's CDR3 is CASSLTPGGTQPQHF. The CDR3, as DNA: TGTGCCAGCAGCTTGACACCCGGGGGGACTCAGCCCCAGCATTTT. Full variable domain (missing parts from reference TRBV7-2 and TRBJ1-5): GAGVSQSPSNKVTEKGKDVELRCDPISGHTALYWYRQSLGQGLEFLIYFQGNSAPDKSGLPSDRFSAERTGGSVSTLTIQRTQQEDSAVYLCASSLTPGGTQPQHFGDGTRLSIL.

The CDR3 sequence is CASSLGLAGASYEQYF. CDR3 nucleotide sequence: TGTGCCAGTAGTTTGGGACTAGCGGGGGCAAGCTACGAGCAGTACTTC. The chain employs TRBV19 and TRBJ2-7, with TRBD2 matching 14 bases. Unmatched junction bases numbered 6, after V lost 5 bases and J lost 3 bases. CDR3 length equals 16 residues. CDR1 and CDR2 from the germline V gene are LNHDA and SQIVND (reference sequence).

V is TRBV3-1 and J is TRBJ1-2; perhaps TRBD1 as D (5 bases). CDR3 length: 15 residues. Germline assignment: CDR1 LGHDT and CDR2 YNNKEL (reference sequence). Deletions cut 4 bases from V and 8 bases from J, with 20 bases between. The CDR3 is CASSRFGGGGDGYTF. CDR3 bases: TGTGCCAGCAGCCGATTCGGGGGGGGGGGGGACGGCTACACCTTC.

This clonotype was seen ten or more times. J is TRBJ1-6 and V is TRBV4-1; unclear D gene. Trimming removed 4 bases from V and 10 bases from J, with 14 bases in between. The CDR3 extends over 14 amino acids. Germline V gene sequence: CDR1 MGHRA, CDR2 YSYEKL. The CDR3: CASSPLGRASPLHF. The CDR3 region has the DNA TGCGCCAGCAGCCCACTGGGGAGGGCCTCACCCCTCCACTTT.

Of note for this clonotype: This clone may be a read error of a much larger clone one base away. The final CDR3 position lacks the conserved phenylalanine or tryptophan, pointing to a likely read error. This sequence joins TRBV7-6 and TRBJ1-5; a weak D match, TRBD1 (6 bases). With 1 base removed from V and 0 bases from J, the gap between germline ends came to 16 bases. This CDR3 is built from 18 residues. Per the germline V gene, CDR1 is SGHVS and CDR2 is FNYEAQ. CDR3 nucleotides: TGTGCCAGCAGCTTAGTGGGTCAGGGGTCTTATAGCAATCAGCCCCAGCATGTT. Its translation is CASSLVGQGSYSNQPQHV.

This clonotype was found many times. This chain links TRBV5-6 with TRBJ2-3, with 7 bases identical to TRBD2. There are 16 residues in the CDR3. The ends lost 1 base at V and 0 bases at J; junction bases unmatched: 5. Germline V gives CDR1 SGHDT, CDR2 YYEEEE. CDR3 DNA sequence: TGTGCCAGCAGCTTGTTCAGCGGGATGAGCACAGATACGCAGTATTTT. Protein: CASSLFSGMSTDTQYF.

This clonotype was counted ten times or more. V usage is TRBV6-6 and J usage is TRBJ2-3, with unresolved D. CDR3 length equals 14 residues. The germline gives CDR1 MNHNY, CDR2 SVGAGI (reference sequence). V gave up 5 bases and J gave up 2 bases, with 11 bases separating them. The CDR3 region is CASSALDPTDTQYF. CDR3 in DNA: TGTGCCAGCAGTGCCCTCGATCCCACAGATACGCAGTATTTT.

Remarks on this clonotype: It may be a read error: a sequence one base away is much more abundant. The chain recombines TRBV7-2 with TRBJ2-7; unclear D gene. The CDR3 consists of 13 residues. CDR1 SGHTA and CDR2 FQGNSA come from the germline V gene. The ends were cut back, 6 bases at V and 7 bases at J, with 16 bases in the middle. The CDR3 coding sequence is TGTGCCAGCAGTTCTAATCCCGCCAGGGAGCAGTACTTC. Translated, it gives CASSSNPAREQYF.

This clonotype showed up just a few times. This chain connects TRBV28 to TRBJ1-4; D is undetermined. Germline lookup yields CDR1 MDHEN and CDR2 SYDVKM. The CDR3 is made up of 19 amino acids. Trimming pared 4 bases from V and 0 bases from J, leaving 21 bases between. The CDR3 DNA reads TGTGCCAGCAGTTATCCATCCGAGGCCTCTTTTGCAACTAATGAAAAACTGTTTTTT. Its translation: CASSYPSEASFATNEKLFF.

A note on this clonotype: This may come from a read error, since a much larger clone is one base off. The chain carries TRBV7-2 and TRBJ1-6; D gene unclear. Germline CDR1 is SGHTA and CDR2 is FQGNSA. This CDR3 region has 16 residues. The CDR3 sequence: CSSSRISSSYNSPLHF. CDR3 bases: TGTTCCAGCAGCCGAATTTCGAGCTCCTATAATTCACCCCTCCACTTT.

This clonotype was seen a few times. The chain combines TRBV20-1 with TRBJ2-1; 10 bases line up with TRBD2. The CDR3 spans 14 residues. Germline-derived CDR1 and CDR2 are DFQATT and SNEGSKA (reference sequence). Unmatched junction bases numbered 7, after V lost 3 bases and J lost 8 bases. The CDR3 spells CSARAGLAYDEQFF. The CDR3 nucleotides are TGCAGTGCTAGGGCGGGACTAGCGTACGATGAGCAGTTCTTC.